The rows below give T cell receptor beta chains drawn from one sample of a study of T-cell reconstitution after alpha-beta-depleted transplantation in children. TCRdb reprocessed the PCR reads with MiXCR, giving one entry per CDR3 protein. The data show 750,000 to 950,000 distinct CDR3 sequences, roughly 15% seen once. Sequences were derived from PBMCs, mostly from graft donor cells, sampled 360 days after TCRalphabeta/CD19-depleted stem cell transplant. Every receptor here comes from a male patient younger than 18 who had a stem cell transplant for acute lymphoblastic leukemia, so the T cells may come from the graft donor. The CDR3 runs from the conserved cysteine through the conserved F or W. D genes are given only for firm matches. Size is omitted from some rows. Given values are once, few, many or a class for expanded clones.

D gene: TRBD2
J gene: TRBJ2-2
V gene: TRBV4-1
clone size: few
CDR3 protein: CASSLLAGGSGELFF
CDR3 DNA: TGCGCCAGCAGCCTCCTAGCGGGAGGGAGTGGGGAGCTGTTTTTT

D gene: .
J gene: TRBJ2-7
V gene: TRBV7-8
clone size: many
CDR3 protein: CASSPGGTRGTYEQYF
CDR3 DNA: TGTGCCAGCAGCCCCGGTGGAACGCGGGGAACCTACGAGCAGTACTTC

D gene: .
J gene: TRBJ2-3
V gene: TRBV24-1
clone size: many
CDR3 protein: CATSDLRADTQYF
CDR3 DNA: TGTGCCACCAGTGATTTGCGGGCGGATACGCAGTATTTT

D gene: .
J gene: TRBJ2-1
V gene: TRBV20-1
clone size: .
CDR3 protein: CSAREAQISYNEQFF
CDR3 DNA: TGCAGTGCTAGAGAAGCACAGATCTCCTACAATGAGCAGTTCTTC

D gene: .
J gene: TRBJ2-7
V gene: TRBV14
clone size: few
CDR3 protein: CASSQDGRRRADF
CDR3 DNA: TGTGCCAGCAGCCAAGATGGGAGGCGCCGGGCGGACTTC

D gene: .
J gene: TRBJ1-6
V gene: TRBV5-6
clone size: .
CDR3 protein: CASSGTMGSPLHF
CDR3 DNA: TGTGCCAGCAGCGGGACAATGGGTTCACCCCTCCACTTT

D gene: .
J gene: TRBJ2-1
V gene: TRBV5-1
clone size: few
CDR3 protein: CASSVGYASNEQFF
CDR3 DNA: TGCGCCAGCAGCGTGGGATACGCTTCCAATGAGCAGTTCTTC

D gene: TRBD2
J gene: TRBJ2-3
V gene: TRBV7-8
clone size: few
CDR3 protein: CASSLTAGGFGDTQYF
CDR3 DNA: TGTGCCAGCAGCTTAACAGCGGGAGGTTTTGGGGATACGCAGTATTTT

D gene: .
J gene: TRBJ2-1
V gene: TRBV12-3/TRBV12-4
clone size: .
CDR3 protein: CTSCPTPYSESSYNEQFF
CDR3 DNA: TGTACCAGCTGTCCTACCCCTTACAGTGAAAGCTCCTACAATGAGCAGTTCTTC

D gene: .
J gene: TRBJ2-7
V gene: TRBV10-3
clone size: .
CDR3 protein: CAIGDGSSYEQYF
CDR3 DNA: TGTGCCATCGGTGACGGCAGCTCCTACGAGCAGTACTTC

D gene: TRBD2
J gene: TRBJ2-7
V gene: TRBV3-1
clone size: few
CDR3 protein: CASSPPIGLAGGHEQYF
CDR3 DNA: TGTGCCAGCAGCCCCCCAATTGGGCTAGCGGGCGGGCACGAGCAGTACTTC

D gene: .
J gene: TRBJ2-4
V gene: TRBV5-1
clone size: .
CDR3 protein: CASSLTGWGAKNIQYF
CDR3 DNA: TGCGCCAGCAGCTTGACAGGTTGGGGGGCCAAAAACATTCAGTACTTC

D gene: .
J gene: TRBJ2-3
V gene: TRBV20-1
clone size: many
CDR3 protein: CSASYRSGTDTQYF
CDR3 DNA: TGCAGTGCTAGTTACCGGTCTGGAACGGATACGCAGTATTTT

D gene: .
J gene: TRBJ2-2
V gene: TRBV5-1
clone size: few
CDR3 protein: CASSLEPFGGELFF
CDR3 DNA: TGCGCCAGCAGCTTGGAGCCTTTCGGCGGGGAGCTGTTTTTT

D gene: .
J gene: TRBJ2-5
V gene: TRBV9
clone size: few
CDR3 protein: CASSVAASSFLETQYF
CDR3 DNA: TGTGCCAGCAGCGTAGCGGCTAGCAGTTTCTTGGAGACCCAGTACTTC

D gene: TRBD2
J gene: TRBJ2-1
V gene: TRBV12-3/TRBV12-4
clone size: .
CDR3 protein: CASTLGLAGAYNEQFF
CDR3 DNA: TGTGCCAGCACCCTGGGACTAGCGGGGGCTTACAATGAGCAGTTCTTC

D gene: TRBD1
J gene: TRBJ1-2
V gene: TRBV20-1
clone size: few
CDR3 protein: CSAPPGTGSYGYTF
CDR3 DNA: TGCAGTGCCCCCCCCGGGACAGGCTCCTATGGCTACACCTTC

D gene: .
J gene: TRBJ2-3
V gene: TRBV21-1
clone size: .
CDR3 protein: CASSKDPGSTDTQYF
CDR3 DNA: TGTGCCAGCAGCAAAGATCCGGGGAGCACAGATACGCAGTATTTT

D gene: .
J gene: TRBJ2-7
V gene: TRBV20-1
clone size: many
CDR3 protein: CSARQVGGPYEQYF
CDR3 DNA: TGCAGTGCACGACAGGTGGGGGGACCCTACGAGCAGTACTTC

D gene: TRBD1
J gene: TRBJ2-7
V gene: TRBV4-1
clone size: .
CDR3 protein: CASSQDRGLRAYEQYF
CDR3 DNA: TGCGCCAGCAGCCAAGACAGGGGGTTGAGGGCCTACGAGCAGTACTTC

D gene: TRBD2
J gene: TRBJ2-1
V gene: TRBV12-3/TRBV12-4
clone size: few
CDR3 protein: CASSLSPTSGMGNEQFF
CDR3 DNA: TGTGCCAGCAGTCTTTCCCCGACTAGCGGGATGGGCAATGAGCAGTTCTTC

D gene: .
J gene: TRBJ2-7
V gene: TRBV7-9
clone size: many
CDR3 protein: CASSLLSGSHEQYF
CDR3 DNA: TGTGCCAGCAGCTTACTCTCGGGCAGTCACGAGCAGTACTTC

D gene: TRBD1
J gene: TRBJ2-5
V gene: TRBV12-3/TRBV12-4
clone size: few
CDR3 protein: CASSFRQGRRTQYF
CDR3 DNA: TGTGCCAGCAGTTTTCGACAGGGGAGGAGGACCCAGTACTTC

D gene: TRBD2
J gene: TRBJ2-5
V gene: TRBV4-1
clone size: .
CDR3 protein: CASSQGLRGRANGTQYF
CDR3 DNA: TGCGCCAGCAGCCAAGGGTTACGCGGGAGGGCCAATGGGACCCAGTACTTC

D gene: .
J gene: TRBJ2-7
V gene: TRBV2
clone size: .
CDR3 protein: CASSGDTGGHSFYEQYF
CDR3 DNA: TGTGCCAGCAGTGGGGACACAGGAGGTCATTCATTCTACGAGCAGTACTTC

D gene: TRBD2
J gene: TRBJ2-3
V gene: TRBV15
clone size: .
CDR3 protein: CATSTWTSGSGTQYF
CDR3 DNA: TGTGCCACCAGCACTTGGACTAGCGGGAGCGGTACGCAGTATTTT

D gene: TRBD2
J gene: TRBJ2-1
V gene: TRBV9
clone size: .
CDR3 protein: CASSVVTSGTYNEQFF
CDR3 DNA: TGTGCCAGCAGCGTAGTCACTAGCGGGACATACAATGAGCAGTTCTTC

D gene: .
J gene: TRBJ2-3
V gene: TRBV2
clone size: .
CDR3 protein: CASSSTRLRADTQYF
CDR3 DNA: TGTGCCAGCAGCTCGACTCGGCTTAGGGCAGATACGCAGTATTTT

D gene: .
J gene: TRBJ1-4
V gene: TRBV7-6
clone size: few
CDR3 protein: CASSPDGMYEKLFF
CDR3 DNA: TGTGCCAGCAGCCCGGACGGAATGTATGAAAAACTGTTTTTT

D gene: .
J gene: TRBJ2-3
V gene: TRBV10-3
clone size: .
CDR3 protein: CAIQGSTQDTQYF
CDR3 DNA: TGTGCCATCCAGGGGAGTACACAGGATACGCAGTATTTT

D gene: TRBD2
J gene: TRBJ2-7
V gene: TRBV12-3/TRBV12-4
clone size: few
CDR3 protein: CASSAFSGEQYF
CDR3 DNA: TGTGCCAGCAGCGCCTTTAGCGGGGAGCAGTACTTC

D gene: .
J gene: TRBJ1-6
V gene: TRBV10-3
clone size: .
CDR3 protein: CAISELTGGVSPLHF
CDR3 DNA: TGTGCCATCAGTGAGCTCACAGGAGGTGTTAGTCCCCTCCACTTT

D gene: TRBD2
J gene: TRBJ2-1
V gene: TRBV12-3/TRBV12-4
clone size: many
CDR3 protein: CASSAGRRLKNEQFF
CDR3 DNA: TGTGCCAGCAGTGCCGGGAGGCGCCTAAAGAATGAGCAGTTCTTC

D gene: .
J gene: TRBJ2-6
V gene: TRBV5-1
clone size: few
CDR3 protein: CASSLVDRAGANVLTF
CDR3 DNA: TGCGCCAGCAGCTTGGTAGACAGAGCTGGGGCCAACGTCCTGACTTTC

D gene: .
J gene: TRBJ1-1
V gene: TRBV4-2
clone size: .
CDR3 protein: CASSQGGYDYSTEAFF
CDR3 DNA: TGTGCCAGCAGCCAAGGAGGGTACGACTATTCTACTGAAGCTTTCTTT

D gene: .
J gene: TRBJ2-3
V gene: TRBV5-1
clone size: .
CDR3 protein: CASSLAGGVPDTQYF
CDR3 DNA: TGCGCCAGCAGCTTGGCGGGTGGGGTACCAGATACGCAGTATTTT

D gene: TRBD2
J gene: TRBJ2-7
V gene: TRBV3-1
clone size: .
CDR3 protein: CASSHTTGLAVTTYEQYF
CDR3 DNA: TGTGCCAGCAGCCACACTACTGGACTAGCGGTAACGACCTACGAGCAGTACTTC

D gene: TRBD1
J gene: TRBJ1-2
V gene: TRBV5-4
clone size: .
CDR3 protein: CASSLLPGTGSIRGYGYTF
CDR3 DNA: TGTGCCAGCAGCTTATTGCCCGGGACAGGGAGCATACGAGGATATGGCTACACCTTC

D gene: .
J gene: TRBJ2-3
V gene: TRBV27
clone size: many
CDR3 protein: CASSLLGTDTQYF
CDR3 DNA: TGTGCCAGCAGTTTATTAGGAACAGATACGCAGTATTTT

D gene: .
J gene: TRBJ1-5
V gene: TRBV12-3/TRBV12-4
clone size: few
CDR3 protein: CASSFGDSPNQPQHF
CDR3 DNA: TGTGCCAGCAGTTTCGGGGATAGTCCCAATCAGCCCCAGCATTTT

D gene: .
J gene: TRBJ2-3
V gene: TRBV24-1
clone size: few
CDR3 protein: CATSERVTDTQYF
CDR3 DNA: TGTGCCACCAGTGAACGGGTCACAGATACGCAGTATTTT

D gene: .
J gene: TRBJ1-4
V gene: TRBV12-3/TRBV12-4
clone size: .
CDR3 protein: CASSFRPVGSGNEKLFF
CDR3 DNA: TGTGCCAGCAGTTTTAGGCCAGTTGGCTCAGGGAATGAAAAACTGTTTTTT

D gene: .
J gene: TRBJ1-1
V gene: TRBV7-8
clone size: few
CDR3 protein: CASSLGGDSTEAFF
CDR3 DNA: TGTGCCAGCAGCTTAGGAGGAGACAGCACTGAAGCTTTCTTT

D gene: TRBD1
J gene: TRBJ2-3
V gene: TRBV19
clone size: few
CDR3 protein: CASSIDASEQGSRDTQYF
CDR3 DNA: TGTGCCAGTAGTATAGACGCCTCGGAACAGGGGAGCAGAGATACGCAGTATTTT

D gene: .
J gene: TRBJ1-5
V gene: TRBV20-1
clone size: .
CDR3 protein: CSARPTNQPQHF
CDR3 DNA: TGCAGTGCTCGACCGACTAATCAGCCCCAGCATTTT